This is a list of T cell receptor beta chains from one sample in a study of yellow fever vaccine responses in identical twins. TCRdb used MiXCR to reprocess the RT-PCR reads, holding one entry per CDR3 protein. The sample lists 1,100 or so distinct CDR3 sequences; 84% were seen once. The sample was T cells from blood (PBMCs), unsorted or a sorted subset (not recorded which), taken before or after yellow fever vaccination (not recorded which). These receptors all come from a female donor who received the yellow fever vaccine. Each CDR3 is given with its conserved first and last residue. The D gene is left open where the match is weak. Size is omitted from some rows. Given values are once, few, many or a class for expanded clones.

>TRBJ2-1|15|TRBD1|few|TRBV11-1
TGTGCCAGCAAAACGGGGGGGACAGGGGACAATGAGCAGTTCTTC
CASKTGGTGDNEQFF
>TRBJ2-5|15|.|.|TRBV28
TGTGCCAGCAGTACTCCGACGGATCTCCAAGAGACCCAGTACTTC
CASSTPTDLQETQYF
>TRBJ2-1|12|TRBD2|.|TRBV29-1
TGCAGCGCCGGGACTAGCGGGAATGAGCAGTTCTTC
CSAGTSGNEQFF
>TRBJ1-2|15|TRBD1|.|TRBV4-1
TGCGCCAGCAGCCAAGGGACAGGGGAAAACTATGGCTACACCTTC
CASSQGTGENYGYTF
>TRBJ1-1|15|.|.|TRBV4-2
TGTGCCAGCAGCACCCGACAGAACCAAAACACTGAAGCTTTCTTT
CASSTRQNQNTEAFF
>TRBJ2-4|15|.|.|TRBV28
TGTGCCAGCAGCCCTTTGTGGGGGGCGGGAAACATTCAGTACTTC
CASSPLWGAGNIQYF
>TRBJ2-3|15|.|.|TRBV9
TGTGCCAGCAGCGCCCGGACCCACCCCACAGATACGCAGTATTTT
CASSARTHPTDTQYF
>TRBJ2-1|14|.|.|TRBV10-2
TGCGCCAGCAGCGACATACAGGGCTACAATGAGCAGTTCTTC
CASSDIQGYNEQFF
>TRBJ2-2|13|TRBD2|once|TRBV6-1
TGTGCCAGCAGCGATCGCGGGGGCGGGGAGCTGTTTTTT
CASSDRGGGELFF
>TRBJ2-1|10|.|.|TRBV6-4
TGTGCCAGCAGCGACTATGAGCAGTTCTTC
CASSDYEQFF